This T cell receptor (beta chain) emerged from a study of cytomegalovirus exposure and HLA in healthy donors. Study-wide results and caveats: Reportedly, diagnosis of cytomegalovirus status by the classifier showed high specificity and sensitivity. One later analysis, an examination of the approximately 120 validation repertoires, found that first-cohort TCR clusters tended to co-occur in them.

Clones were sequenced by immunoSEQ multiplex PCR, and TCRdb holds only the in-frame ones, with some missing. The table records around 45,000 clones, 92% of them present only once. This clone was detected once. Its target is not known. The trim removed 3 bases at V and 1 base at J, leaving 1 base unmatched. CDR1 is SGDLS, CDR2 YYNGEE, per germline. The CDR3 contains 16 residues. The genes are TRBV9 and TRBJ1-6; 10 bases are shared with TRBD1. Specimen: PBMCs. This clonotype was obtained from a man between 18 and 29 years old in good health and CMV-seronegative. CDR3 sequence reads: CASSGTGGSYNSPLHF. In DNA, the CDR3 is TGTGCCAGCAGCGGGACAGGGGGTTCCTATAATTCACCCCTCCACTTT.